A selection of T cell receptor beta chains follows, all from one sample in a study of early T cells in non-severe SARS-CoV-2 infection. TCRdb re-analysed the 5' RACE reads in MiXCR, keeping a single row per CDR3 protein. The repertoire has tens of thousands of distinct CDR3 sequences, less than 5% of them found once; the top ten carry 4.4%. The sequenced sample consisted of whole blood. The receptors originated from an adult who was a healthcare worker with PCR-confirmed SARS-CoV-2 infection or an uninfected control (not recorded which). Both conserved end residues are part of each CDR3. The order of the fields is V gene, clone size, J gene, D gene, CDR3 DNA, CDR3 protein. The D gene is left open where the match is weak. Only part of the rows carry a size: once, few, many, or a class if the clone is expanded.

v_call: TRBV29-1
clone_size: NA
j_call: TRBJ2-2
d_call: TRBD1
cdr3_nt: TGCAGCGTTGGGTCCCTGGGGACAGGGAACACCGGGGAGCTGTTTTTT
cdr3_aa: CSVGSLGTGNTGELFF

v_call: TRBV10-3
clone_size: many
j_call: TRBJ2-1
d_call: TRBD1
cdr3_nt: TGTGTCATCACCCCGGGGACAGGTTCCAATGAGCAGTTCTTC
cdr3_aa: CVITPGTGSNEQFF

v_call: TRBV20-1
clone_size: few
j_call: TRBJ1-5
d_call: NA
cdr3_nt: TGCAGTGCTACTACAGGCAATCAGCCCCAGCATTTT
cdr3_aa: CSATTGNQPQHF

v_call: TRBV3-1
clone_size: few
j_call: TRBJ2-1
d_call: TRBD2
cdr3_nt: TGTGCCAGCAGCCAAGAAGCGGGGTACAATGAGCAGTTCTTC
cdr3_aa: CASSQEAGYNEQFF

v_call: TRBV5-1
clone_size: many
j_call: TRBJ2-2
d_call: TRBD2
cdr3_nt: TGCGCCAGCAGCTTGGTCGCGGGAGTAGCAACCGGGGAGCTGTTTTTT
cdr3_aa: CASSLVAGVATGELFF

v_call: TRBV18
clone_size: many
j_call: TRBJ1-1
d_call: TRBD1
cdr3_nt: TGTGCCAGCTCCGCACCGGGGGAGGGGGCCACTGAAGCTTTCTTT
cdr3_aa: CASSAPGEGATEAFF

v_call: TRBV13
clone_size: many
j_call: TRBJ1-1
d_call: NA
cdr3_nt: TGTGCCAGCAGCTTAGTGGGGAGGGGATATACTGAAGCTTTCTTT
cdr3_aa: CASSLVGRGYTEAFF

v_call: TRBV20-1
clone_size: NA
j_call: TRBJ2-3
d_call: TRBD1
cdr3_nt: TGCAGTGCTCAGGACAGGGTCGGACGCGGCAGTAAGGCAGATACGCAGTATTTT
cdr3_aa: CSAQDRVGRGSKADTQYF

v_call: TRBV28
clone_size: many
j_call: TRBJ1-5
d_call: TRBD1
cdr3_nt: TGTGCCAGCAGAAAGGACAGGTTGTATCAGCCCCAGCATTTT
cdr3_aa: CASRKDRLYQPQHF

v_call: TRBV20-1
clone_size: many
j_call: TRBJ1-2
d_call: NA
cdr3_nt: TGCAGTGCTAGAGATTACGCCCATGACGGAGGAGAAGATGGCTACACCTTC
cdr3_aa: CSARDYAHDGGEDGYTF

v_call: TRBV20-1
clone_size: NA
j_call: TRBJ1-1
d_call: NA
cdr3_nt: TGCAGTGCTCCCATCCTGAACACTGAAGCTTTCTTT
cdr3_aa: CSAPILNTEAFF

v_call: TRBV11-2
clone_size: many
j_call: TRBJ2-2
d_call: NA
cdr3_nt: TGTGCCAGCAGCTTGATCGGCGGGGGCAACGGGGAGCTGTTTTTT
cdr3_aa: CASSLIGGGNGELFF

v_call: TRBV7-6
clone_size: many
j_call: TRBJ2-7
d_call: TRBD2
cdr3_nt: TGTGCCAGCAGCTTAGAGAGTAGCGGGCTTTCGTACGAGCAGTACTTC
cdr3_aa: CASSLESSGLSYEQYF

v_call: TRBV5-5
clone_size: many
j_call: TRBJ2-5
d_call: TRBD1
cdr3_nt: TGTGCCAGCAGGTCCACAGGGGGGCAAGAGACCCAGTACTTC
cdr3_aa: CASRSTGGQETQYF

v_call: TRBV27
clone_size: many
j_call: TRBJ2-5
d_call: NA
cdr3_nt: TGTGCCAGCAGTGGAAGCGCAGCGGCACAAGAGACCCAGTACTTC
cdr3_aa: CASSGSAAAQETQYF

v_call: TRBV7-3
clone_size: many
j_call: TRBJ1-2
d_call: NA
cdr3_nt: TGTGCCAGCAGCCCCGGGAGGAGCTATGGCTACACCTTC
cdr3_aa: CASSPGRSYGYTF

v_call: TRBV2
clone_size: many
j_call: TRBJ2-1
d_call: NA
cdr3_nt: TGTGCCAGCAGTGGTGACGGGAGCTCCTACAATGAGCAGTTCTTC
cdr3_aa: CASSGDGSSYNEQFF

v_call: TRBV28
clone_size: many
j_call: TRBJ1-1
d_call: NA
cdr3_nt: TGTGCCAGCAGTCCTCTGGGGCAGGGTGACACTGAAGCTTTCTTT
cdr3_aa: CASSPLGQGDTEAFF

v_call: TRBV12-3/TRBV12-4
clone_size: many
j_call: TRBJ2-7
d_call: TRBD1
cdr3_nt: TGTGCCAGCAGCGCACAAGGGACAGGGCGCGAGCAGTACTTC
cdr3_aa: CASSAQGTGREQYF

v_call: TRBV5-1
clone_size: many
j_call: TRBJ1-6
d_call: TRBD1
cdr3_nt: TGCGCCAGCAGCCCAGGGACAGGGACCTCTAATTCACCCCTCCACTTT
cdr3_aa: CASSPGTGTSNSPLHF

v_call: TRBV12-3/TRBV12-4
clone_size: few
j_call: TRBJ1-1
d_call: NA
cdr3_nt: TGTGCCAGCAAGGACTTCCTGAACACTGAAGCTTTCTTT
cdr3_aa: CASKDFLNTEAFF

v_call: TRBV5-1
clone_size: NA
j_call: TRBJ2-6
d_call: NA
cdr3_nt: TGCGCCAGCAGCTCCTCGACCCTATCTGGGGCCAACGTCCTGACTTTC
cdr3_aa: CASSSSTLSGANVLTF

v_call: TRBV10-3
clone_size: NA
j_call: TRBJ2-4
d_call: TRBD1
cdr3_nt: TGTGCCATCAGTGAGTCGTGGGACAGCGAAAACATTCAGTACTTC
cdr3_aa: CAISESWDSENIQYF

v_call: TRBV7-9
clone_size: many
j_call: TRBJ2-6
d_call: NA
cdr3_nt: TGTGCCAGCCAGGACTCTGGGGCCAACGTCCTGACTTTC
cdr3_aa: CASQDSGANVLTF